The source of this TCR beta chain is a study of blood T cell repertoires in COVID-19. Study in general: Samples representing acute and convalescent COVID-19 were sourced from the United States, Italy and Spain. T cells, B-cell-depleted T cells, or PBMCs supplied cDNA or gDNA.

Original handling: Using reference gene primer amplification, nucleated cell counts were estimated. Profiled with immunoSEQ multiplex PCR; TCRdb holds only in-frame clones, not every one. V and J calls plus clone size are reproduced from that table; the DNA served to infer D and trimming. The sample includes about 110,000 clones, approximately 83% of them seen just once. With 3 bases removed from V and 2 bases from J, the gap between germline ends came to 10 bases. The germline CDR1 and CDR2 sequences are LNHNV and YYDKDF (reference sequence). The CDR3 consists of 14 residues. The sequence derives from a woman in her sixties or seventies with acute or convalescent COVID-19. The chain is built from TRBV15 and TRBJ2-5, with D possibly TRBD2 on 6 matching bases. The sequencing sample was made of peripheral blood. The CDR3 sequence is CATSSGLFQETQYF. CDR3 DNA sequence: TGTGCCACCAGCAGCGGACTATTTCAAGAGACCCAGTACTTC.